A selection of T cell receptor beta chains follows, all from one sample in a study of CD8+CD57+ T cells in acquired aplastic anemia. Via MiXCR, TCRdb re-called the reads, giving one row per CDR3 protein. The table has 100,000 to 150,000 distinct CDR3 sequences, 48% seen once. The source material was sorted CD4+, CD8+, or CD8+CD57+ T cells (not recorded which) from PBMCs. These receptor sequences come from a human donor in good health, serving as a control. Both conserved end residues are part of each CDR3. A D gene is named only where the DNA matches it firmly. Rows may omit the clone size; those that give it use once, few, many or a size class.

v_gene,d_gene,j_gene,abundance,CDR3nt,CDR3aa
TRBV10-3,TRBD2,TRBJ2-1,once,TGTGCCATCAGTGAGTCGGCTAGCGGGGAATTCGATGAGCAGTTCTTC,CAISESASGEFDEQFF
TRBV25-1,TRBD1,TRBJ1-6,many,TGTGCCAGCAGTGAATATGGGGACAGGGAGTCACCCCTCCACTTT,CASSEYGDRESPLHF
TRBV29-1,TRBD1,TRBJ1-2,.,TGCAGCGCCTCGGATAGGACAGGGGTAGGCTACACCTTC,CSASDRTGVGYTF
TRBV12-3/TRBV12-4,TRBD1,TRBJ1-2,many,TGTGCCAGCAGTCCTCGGACAGGGGCCTATGGCTACACCTTC,CASSPRTGAYGYTF
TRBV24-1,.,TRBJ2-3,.,TGTGCCACCAGTGATTTCACCCGAGGGGGGGGTAGGGATACGCAGTATTTT,CATSDFTRGGGRDTQYF
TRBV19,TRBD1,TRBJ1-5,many,TGTGCCTCGGGACAGGGGAGCAATCAGCCCCAGCATTTT,CASGQGSNQPQHF
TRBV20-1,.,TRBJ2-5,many,TGCAGTGCTAGATCCGCGGGACCGGGGGAGACCCAGTACTTC,CSARSAGPGETQYF
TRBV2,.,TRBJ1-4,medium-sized,TGTGCCAGCAGTGAAAGGGGGGAAAGGAATGAAAAACTGTTTTTT,CASSERGERNEKLFF
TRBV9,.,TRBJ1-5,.,TGTGCCAGCAGCGTAGAGTCCAGTCAGCCCCAGCATTTT,CASSVESSQPQHF
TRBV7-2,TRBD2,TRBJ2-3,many,TGTGCCAGCAGTTCCCCTGCAGCAGGGACTACCTCACAATATACGCAGTATTTT,CASSSPAAGTTSQYTQYF
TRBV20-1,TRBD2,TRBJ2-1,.,TGCAGTGCTGCAACCGCGTGGGGTACTAGCGGGATTGAGGAGGACCAGTTCTTC,CSAATAWGTSGIEEDQFF
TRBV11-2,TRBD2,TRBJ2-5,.,TGTGCCAGCAGCATCGGACTAGCGGAAGAGACCCAGTACTTC,CASSIGLAEETQYF
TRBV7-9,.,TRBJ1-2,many,TGTGCCAGCAGCCTAAGGGACATCTATGGCTACACCTTC,CASSLRDIYGYTF
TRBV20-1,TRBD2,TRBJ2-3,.,TGCAGTGCCAGAACGGGGCGGGGGGAGGAAGATACGCAGTATTTT,CSARTGRGEEDTQYF
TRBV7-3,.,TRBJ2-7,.,TGTGCCAGCAGCTCAGGGGTTGGCACCGGGGAGCAGTACTTC,CASSSGVGTGEQYF
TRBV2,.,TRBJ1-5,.,TGTGCCAGCAGTGAACGGGGAGGGCCCCAGCATTTT,CASSERGGPQHF
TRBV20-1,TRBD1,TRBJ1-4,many,TGCAGTGCTAGAGCCACCGGGACAGGGTTTGTGGATGAAAAACTGTTTTTT,CSARATGTGFVDEKLFF
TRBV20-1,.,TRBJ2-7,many,TGCAGTGCTAGTTTTCCCGGGGACAAAGGGACCTACGAGCAGTACTTC,CSASFPGDKGTYEQYF
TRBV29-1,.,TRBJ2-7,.,TGCAGCGTTGAAACAGGGTTTTCCTACGAGCAGTACTTC,CSVETGFSYEQYF
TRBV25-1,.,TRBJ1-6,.,TGTGCCAGCAGTGCTACCCGGGGTGGGAATTCACCCCTCCACTTT,CASSATRGGNSPLHF
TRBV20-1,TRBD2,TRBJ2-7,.,TGCAGTGCTAGACGTAGCGGGGGGGCCCCCTACGAGCAGTACTTC,CSARRSGGAPYEQYF
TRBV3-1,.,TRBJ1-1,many,TGTGCCAGCAGCCGTAGCGGGGGAACTGAAGCTTTCTTT,CASSRSGGTEAFF
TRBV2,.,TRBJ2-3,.,TGTGCCAGCAGTGGGCTGGGAGATACGCAGTATTTT,CASSGLGDTQYF
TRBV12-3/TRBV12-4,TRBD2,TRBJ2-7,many,TGTGCCAGCAGCCCTAGCGGGGGGAGCTCCTACGAGCAGTACTTC,CASSPSGGSSYEQYF
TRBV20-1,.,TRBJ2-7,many,TGCAGTGCTAATTACGGCGGGGACTCCTACGAGCAGTACTTC,CSANYGGDSYEQYF
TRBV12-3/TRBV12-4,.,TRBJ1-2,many,TGTGCCAGCAGGCCAAATGGGACCCCAAGTTGCACCTTC,CASRPNGTPSCTF
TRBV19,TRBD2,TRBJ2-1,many,TGTGCCAGTAAAAAAGCGGGACTAGCTTTCGATGAGCAGTTCTTC,CASKKAGLAFDEQFF
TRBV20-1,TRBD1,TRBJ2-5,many,TGCAGTGCTAGAACTACAGGGGGCCAGGAGACCCAGTACTTC,CSARTTGGQETQYF
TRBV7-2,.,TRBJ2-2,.,TGTGCCAGCAGCCCAGGGGAGCTGTTTTTT,CASSPGELFF
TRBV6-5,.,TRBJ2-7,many,TGTGCCAGCAGTTCCGGGGGCTCCTACGAGCAGTACTTC,CASSSGGSYEQYF
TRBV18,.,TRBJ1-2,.,TGTGCCAGCTCACCCCCCTGGACAGTAGAGTATGGCTACACCTTC,CASSPPWTVEYGYTF
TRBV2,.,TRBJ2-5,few,TGTGCCAGCCGCCGCGGCCCCCAGGAGACCCAGTACTTC,CASRRGPQETQYF
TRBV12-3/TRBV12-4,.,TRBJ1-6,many,TGTGCCAGCAGGGGGCTGCGTAATTCACCCCTCCACTTT,CASRGLRNSPLHF
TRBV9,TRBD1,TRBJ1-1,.,TGTGCCAGCAGCCCTAACCCAAGGGGACAGAGAACTGAAGCTTTCTTT,CASSPNPRGQRTEAFF
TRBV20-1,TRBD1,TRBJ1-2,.,TGCAGTGCTAGAGATGAGGGGGCCTCCTATGGCTACACCTTC,CSARDEGASYGYTF
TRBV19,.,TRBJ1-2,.,TGTGCCACCCAGGGTTTGGCCAACTATGGCTACACCTTC,CATQGLANYGYTF
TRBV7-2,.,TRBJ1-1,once,TGTGCCAGCAGCTTAAGCGCCTTGAACACTGAAGCTTTCTTT,CASSLSALNTEAFF
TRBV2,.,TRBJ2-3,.,TGTGCCAGCCCCCGGGGAGACACAGATACGCAGTATTTT,CASPRGDTDTQYF
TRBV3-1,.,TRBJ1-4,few,TGTGCCAGCAGCCAAGGACACCTGAATGAAAAACTGTTTTTT,CASSQGHLNEKLFF
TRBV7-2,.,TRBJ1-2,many,TGTGCCAGCAGCTTGAATCAGGGGTTCGGAGGTGCTAATAACTATGGCTACACCTTC,CASSLNQGFGGANNYGYTF
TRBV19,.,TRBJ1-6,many,TGTGCCAGTAGTATAGTAAGGGGTTCACCCCTCCACTTT,CASSIVRGSPLHF
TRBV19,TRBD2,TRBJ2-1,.,TGTGCCAGTAGTATGGGGACTAAAAGCAATGAGCAGTTCTTC,CASSMGTKSNEQFF
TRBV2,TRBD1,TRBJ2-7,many,TGTGCCAGCAGCCCCCGTTCAGGGGGTCCCTACGAGCAGTACTTC,CASSPRSGGPYEQYF
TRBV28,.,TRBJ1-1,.,TGTGCCAGCAAGGGCAACACCATGAACACTGAAGCTTTCTTT,CASKGNTMNTEAFF
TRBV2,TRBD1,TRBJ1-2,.,TGTGCCAGCAGTGATTCGGGACAGGGAGGGTATGGCTACACCTTC,CASSDSGQGGYGYTF
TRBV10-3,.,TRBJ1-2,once,TGTGCCATCAGTGAGTCGGGTGGGGGTTACGATGGCTACACCTTC,CAISESGGGYDGYTF
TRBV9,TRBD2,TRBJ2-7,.,TGTGCCAGCAGCGTAGGTAGCGGGGTGATATTGATTTACGAGCAGTACTTC,CASSVGSGVILIYEQYF
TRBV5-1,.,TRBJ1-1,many,TGCGCCAGCAGCTACGGGACTCTTAACACTGAAGCTTTCTTT,CASSYGTLNTEAFF
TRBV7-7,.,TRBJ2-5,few,TGTGCCAGCAGCTCTAGCTTCGGTAGGGAAGAGACCCAGTACTTC,CASSSSFGREETQYF
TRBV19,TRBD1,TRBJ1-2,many,TGTGCCAGTAGTATAACGACAGGGGTGGATGGCTACACCTTC,CASSITTGVDGYTF
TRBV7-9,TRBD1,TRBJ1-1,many,TGTGCCAGCAGCTCCCTCGGCAGGGGGAGACCTGAAGCTTTCTTT,CASSSLGRGRPEAFF
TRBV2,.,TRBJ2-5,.,TGTGCCGGCAGTTCCTCCCGCTCAGAGACCCAGTACTTC,CAGSSSRSETQYF
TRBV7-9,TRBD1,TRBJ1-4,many,TGTGCCAGCAGCCGAGGGGGCAGGGAAAAACTGTTTTTT,CASSRGGREKLFF
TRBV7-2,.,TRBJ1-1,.,TGTGCCAGCAGCTTAGTGGGTGAGAACACTGAAGCTTTCTTT,CASSLVGENTEAFF
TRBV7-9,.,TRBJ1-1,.,TGTGCCAGCAGCTTAGCCGGGGCATCGAACACTGAAGCTTTCTTT,CASSLAGASNTEAFF
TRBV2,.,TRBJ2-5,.,TGTGCCAGTAGTATCACAGGGTTAGAGACCCAGTACTTC,CASSITGLETQYF
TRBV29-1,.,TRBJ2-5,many,TGCAGCGTTGTCGGACTAGGGGGAATCCAAGAGACCCAGTACTTC,CSVVGLGGIQETQYF
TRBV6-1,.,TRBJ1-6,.,TGTGCCAGCAACGAATGGAGGTCTAATTCACCCCTCCACTTT,CASNEWRSNSPLHF
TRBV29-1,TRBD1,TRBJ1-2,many,TGCAGCGTGGGGACAGGGCTCACCTACACCTTC,CSVGTGLTYTF